This T cell receptor beta chain was retrieved from a study of T cells in Graves' hyperthyroidism and ophthalmopathy. The CDR3 regions of TCR beta were amplified from RNA transcripts. HTBI primers were employed in a first-round RT-PCR of the TCR CDR3. From the multiplex PCR reads, TCRdb called clonotypes with MiXCR, one entry per CDR3 protein. The sample carries about 260,000 distinct CDR3 sequences, about 15% recorded once. This clonotype was seen a few times. Antigen: not known. CDR3 size: 15 residues. From germline, CDR1 is SGHDN and CDR2 FVKESK. The germline V and J ends were trimmed by 4 bases and 4 bases, with 16 bases remaining between them. Thyroid ultrasound, orbital computed tomography, clinical symptoms, and serum thyroxine and TRAb underpinned diagnoses. General study findings and limits: From stable hyperthyroidism, ophthalmopathy was set apart by a 13 V-J model. Onset of ophthalmopathy came a median approximately 6.5 months after the model predicted it.

The receptor comes from a woman between 18 and 29 years old with Graves' ophthalmopathy. The chain uses TRBV14 and TRBJ1-1; tentatively, D is TRBD1 (5 bases). The sequenced sample was blood. CDR3 in DNA: TGTGCCAGCAGCCGGGTTCGGGGAGGGGCCACTGAAGCTTTCTTT. Amino acids: CASSRVRGGATEAFF.